This record concerns one TCR beta chain sequence. This specimen comes from a study of blood T cells in healthy people across ages. Overall study: About one barcoded beta molecule was captured per two T cells (by template switching).

CDR1 LGHNA and CDR2 YNFKEQ come from the germline V gene. The CDR3 extends over 17 amino acids. V gave up 0 bases and J gave up 3 bases, with 17 bases separating them. Donors were systemically healthy Caucasian individuals from Russia aged 6 to 90 years. A second PCR of about 6 to 11 cycles used a sample-barcoded 5' primer and a J-beta primer mix. One entry per CDR3 protein results from TCRdb running MiXCR on the 5' RACE reads. The table shows roughly 1,000,000 distinct CDR3 sequences, with under 30% occurring only once. These sequences were also reported in another study, on T cells of mothers and their children. That study reports: M1S, a second-PCR primer, added sample barcodes and 2-4 random nucleotides. No clone of persistent microchimeric T cells was detected.

The rearrangement joins TRBV4-2 to TRBJ1-1; D gene ambiguous. The source of this sequence is a girl under 10 years old in good health. Sequenced: blood. The CDR3 bases are TGTGCCAGCAGCCAAGAAGGGCTGGCCTCATGGGACACTGAAGCTTTCTTT. Residues: CASSQEGLASWDTEAFF.